The 7 T cell receptor beta chains in this list originate from one sample, sequenced in a study of blood T cell repertoires in COVID-19. Generated by immunoSEQ multiplex PCR, the TCRdb table keeps only in-frame clones and is missing some. This table has more than 150,000 clones, about nine tenths appearing once. The sample consisted of PBMCs or T cells enriched from blood (not recorded which). The receptors were sampled from a woman aged 30 to 39 who had recovered from COVID-19.

The genes are TRBV3-1 (or the pseudogene TRBV3-2) and TRBJ2-7; TRBD2 matches 9 bases. Looked up from germline, CDR1 is LGHDT and CDR2 is YNNKEL (reference sequence). V was clipped by 0 bases and J by 6 bases; unmatched bases: 3. The CDR3 has 14 residues. CDR3 sequence reads: CASSQEVTSGEQYF. CDR3 sequence (DNA): TGTGCCAGCAGCCAAGAGGTGACTAGCGGCGAGCAGTACTTC.

The V call is TRBV7-9, the J call TRBJ1-4, with D possibly being TRBD1 (6 bases). Looked up from germline, CDR1 is SEHNR and CDR2 is FQNEAQ (reference sequence). V dropped 5 bases and J dropped 2 bases, with 15 bases sitting between them. The CDR3 spans 16 residues. CDR3 DNA sequence: TGTGCCAGCAGCGCCGGGTGGGACACCACTAATGAAAAACTGTTTTTT. Translating it yields CASSAGWDTTNEKLFF.

This chain connects TRBV18 to TRBJ2-7; 9 bases are a match to TRBD1. The V gene end was trimmed by 3 bases and the J gene end by 3 bases; junction bases not matched to a gene: 3. CDR1 is KGHSH and CDR2 is LQKENI in the germline V gene. This CDR3 spans 14 amino acids. The CDR3 sequence: CASSPGTGNYEQYF. The CDR3 DNA is TGTGCCAGCTCACCCGGGACAGGGAACTACGAGCAGTACTTC.

This sequence joins TRBV11-3 and TRBJ1-5; a weak D match, TRBD1 (5 bases). CDR3 length equals 20 residues. CDR1 SGHNT and CDR2 YENEEA come from the germline V gene. V dropped 1 base and J dropped 2 bases, with 24 bases sitting between them. CDR3 region: CASSLGRPGKPRAGNQPQHF. The CDR3 DNA reads as TGTGCCAGCAGCTTAGGTAGGCCAGGGAAACCTCGGGCGGGCAATCAGCCCCAGCATTTT.

The gene calls are TRBV7-9 and TRBJ1-3; D remains ambiguous. Germline V gene data show CDR1 as SEHNR and CDR2 as FQNEAQ (reference sequence). The CDR3 has 13 amino acids. V gave up 1 base and J gave up 6 bases, with 7 bases separating them. The CDR3 is CASSLVQINTIYF. CDR3 nucleotide sequence: TGTGCCAGCAGCTTAGTACAGATAAACACCATATATTTT.

There are a few counts of this clone. This chain uses TRBV7-2 with TRBJ2-7; tentative D call: TRBD2 (6 bases). CDR3 length: 15 residues. The V end lost 0 bases, the J end lost 2 bases, and 11 bases lay between the germline ends. Germline loops: CDR1 SGHTA, CDR2 FQGNSA. CDR3 in amino acids: CASSLAVAVTYEQYF. CDR3 nucleotide sequence: TGTGCCAGCAGCTTAGCAGTAGCGGTCACCTACGAGCAGTACTTC.

The gene calls are TRBV9 and TRBJ2-7, with D hard to call. Trimming shortened V by 9 bases and J by 0 bases, and 16 bases separated the two germline ends. Germline loops: CDR1 SGDLS, CDR2 YYNGEE. The CDR3 spans 14 residues. CDR3: CATSPGVDSYEQYF. CDR3 DNA sequence: TGTGCCACATCCCCCGGTGTCGACTCCTACGAGCAGTACTTC.